What follows are 23 T cell receptor beta chains derived from one specimen sequenced in a study of beta chain features in type 1 diabetes. Study-wide results and limits: TCRB CDR3s were moderately but significantly shorter in Type 1 diabetes patients in all four CD4+ subsets.

The antigens these receptors bind are not known. The whole isolated RNA underwent reverse transcription, so sequencing captured expressed TCRB transcripts. The repertoire was sequenced with immunoSEQ multiplex PCR; TCRdb's copy has only in-frame clones and lacks some. The sample lists some 22,000 clones, around three fifths occurring once. The sample taken for sequencing was stem cell memory CD4+ T cells from blood. The receptors stem from a young man with type 1 diabetes.

This clone showed up just a few times. The chain is built from TRBV5-4 and TRBJ2-5; 9 nucleotides align to TRBD2. Trimming at V came to 4 bases and at J to 0 bases, leaving 1 base not matched to a gene. The CDR3 has 14 residues. The germline V gene has CDR1 SGHNT and CDR2 YYREEE (reference sequence). The CDR3 here is CASSRTSDQETQYF. The CDR3 region has the DNA TGTGCCAGCAGCCGGACTAGCGACCAAGAGACCCAGTACTTC. Combining the CDR3 with reference TRBV5-4 and TRBJ2-5 gives the whole variable domain ETGVTQSPTHLIKTRGQQVTLRCSSQSGHNTVSWYQQALGQGPQFIFQYYREEENGRGNFPPRFSGLQFPNYSSELNVNALELDDSALYLCASSRTSDQETQYFGPGTRLLVL.

This clone was detected only once. The chain combines TRBV6-5 with TRBJ2-5, with unresolved D. V was cut by 2 bases and J by 0 bases, with 7 bases left in between. The germline V gene has CDR1 MNHEY and CDR2 SVGAGI. This CDR3 has 14 residues. The CDR3 DNA sequence: TGTGCCAGCAGTTACGGCACAGACCAAGAGACCCAGTACTTC. Its translation: CASSYGTDQETQYF.

The chain has TRBV6-1 and TRBJ2-3; D may be TRBD1 (6 bases). CDR3 length: 16 residues. V shed 1 base and J shed 6 bases, with 17 bases lying between them. CDR1 is MNHNS and CDR2 is SASEGT in the germline V gene. The chain's CDR3 is CASSEGLQGWGDTQYF. DNA of the CDR3: TGTGCCAGCAGTGAAGGGTTACAGGGTTGGGGGGATACGCAGTATTTT.

The V call is TRBV4-1, the J call TRBJ2-5, with D possibly being TRBD1 (5 bases). The V gene lost 5 bases and the J gene lost 2 bases, with 12 bases spanning the gap. Germline CDR1 reads MGHRA; CDR2 reads YSYEKL. The CDR3 spans 14 residues. CDR3 DNA: TGCGCCAGCAGCTTCCTGAAGGGGCAAGAGACCCAGTACTTC. It codes for CASSFLKGQETQYF.

In this sample, this clone turned up a few times. J is TRBJ1-2 and V is TRBV7-8, with TRBD1 matching 7 bases. J lost 8 bases, V lost 2 bases, and 14 bases had no gene match. This CDR3 has 16 amino acids. Germline loops: CDR1 SGHVS, CDR2 FQNEAQ. Here the CDR3 DNA reads TGTGCCAGCAGCTTAAGCGCGAACTACAGGGGTTCGGGCTACACCTTC. It codes for CASSLSANYRGSGYTF.

This clone appeared a few times. This sequence joins TRBV5-1 and TRBJ2-1; 7 bases match TRBD2. The germline gives CDR1 SGHRS, CDR2 YFSETQ. J was trimmed by 10 bases and V by 1 base; bases with no gene match: 8. The CDR3 spans 14 residues. In DNA form, the CDR3 reads TGCGCCAGCAGCTTGAGGTCTACGGGAGGAGAGCAGTTCTTC. It encodes CASSLRSTGGEQFF.

This chain uses TRBV7-2 with TRBJ2-5; the D gene is possibly TRBD1 (6 bases). This CDR3 has 13 residues. Germline values: CDR1 SGHTA, CDR2 FQGNSA. The V gene lost 5 bases and the J gene lost 2 bases, with 9 bases spanning the gap. The chain's CDR3 is CASSPDRQETQYF. The CDR3 bases are TGTGCCAGCAGCCCGGACAGACAAGAGACCCAGTACTTC.

The V and J genes are TRBV30 and TRBJ2-7; D gene uncertain. The CDR3 loop spans 12 amino acids. In germline, CDR1 is GTSNPN, CDR2 SVGIG (reference sequence). Trimming left V 0 bases short and J 6 bases short, with 9 bases between. The CDR3 DNA sequence: TGTGCCTGGAGTGTATCGAGCGTCGAGCAGTACTTC. Protein sequence: CAWSVSSVEQYF.

V usage is TRBV18 and J usage is TRBJ2-1; D is undetermined. CDR3 size: 12 residues. The germline V gene has CDR1 KGHSH and CDR2 LQKENI. With 3 bases removed from V and 7 bases from J, the gap between germline ends came to 7 bases. CDR3 in DNA: TGTGCCAGCTCACCCCAGAGGAATGAGCAGTTCTTC. This encodes CASSPQRNEQFF.

The V gene is TRBV28, the J gene TRBJ1-2; D gene unclear. The germline CDR1 and CDR2 sequences are MDHEN and SYDVKM. This CDR3 contains 16 residues. V was trimmed by 0 bases and J by 7 bases, leaving 18 bases between them. The CDR3: CASSLWAQESNGGYTF. The CDR3 DNA reads as TGTGCCAGCAGTTTATGGGCCCAAGAAAGTAATGGTGGCTACACCTTC.

The chain employs TRBV30 and TRBJ1-2, with D possibly matching TRBD1 (5 bases). CDR3 length: 12 residues. V was clipped by 3 bases and J by 4 bases, with 9 bases between them. Germline V gene lookup returns CDR1 GTSNPN and CDR2 SVGIG (reference sequence). The CDR3 sequence: CAWRDIPYGYTF. The CDR3 DNA follows: TGTGCCTGGAGGGACATTCCCTATGGCTACACCTTC.

The chain employs TRBV7-2 and TRBJ2-1, with D unclear. Trimming stripped 1 base from V and 7 bases from J, with 5 bases between. Germline V gene data show CDR1 as SGHTA and CDR2 as FQGNSA. The CDR3 covers 12 residues. For the CDR3, the DNA is TGTGCCAGCAGCTTAGGGAGAAATGAGCAGTTCTTC. This encodes CASSLGRNEQFF.

The V gene is TRBV5-1, the J gene TRBJ1-1, with D perhaps TRBD1 (5 bases). V was trimmed by 6 bases and J by 0 bases, leaving 18 bases between them. Germline CDR1 reads SGHRS; CDR2 reads YFSETQ. This CDR3 spans 16 amino acids. For the CDR3, the DNA is TGCGCCAGCAAACGAGATCTTCGACAGCTGAACACTGAAGCTTTCTTT. Translated: CASKRDLRQLNTEAFF.

The chain has TRBV30 and TRBJ1-3; 8 nucleotides agree with TRBD1. CDR3 length equals 13 residues. V shed 3 bases and J 4 bases; nucleotides not matched to a gene: 2. CDR1 is GTSNPN and CDR2 is SVGIG in the germline V gene (reference sequence). This CDR3 reads CAWSQGAGNTIYF. In DNA form, the CDR3 reads TGTGCCTGGAGCCAGGGGGCCGGAAACACCATATATTTT.

The chain couples TRBV14 to TRBJ2-7, with 10 bases aligning to TRBD1. The CDR3 covers 14 residues. Germline trimming cut 6 bases from V and 1 base from J; bases unmatched to any gene: 3. Germline CDR1 reads SGHDN; CDR2 reads FVKESK. Here the CDR3 DNA reads TGTGCCAGCAGAGGGACAGGGGAATCCTACGAGCAGTACTTC. Its translation: CASRGTGESYEQYF.

This sequence joins TRBV7-9 and TRBJ2-1; possibly TRBD2 for D (7 bases). This CDR3 contains 17 residues. Trimming took off 5 bases at V and 2 bases at J, with 19 bases between the two ends. The germline gives CDR1 SEHNR, CDR2 FQNEAQ (reference sequence). This CDR3 reads CASSASGGGFTYNEQFF. The CDR3 DNA reads as TGTGCCAGCAGCGCATCGGGGGGCGGGTTTACCTACAATGAGCAGTTCTTC. The entire variable domain, with the rest obtained from reference TRBV7-9 and TRBJ2-1, is as follows: DTGVSQNPRHKITKRGQNVTFRCDPISEHNRLYWYRQTLGQGPEFLTYFQNEAQLEKSRLLSDRFSAERPKGSFSTLEIQRTEQGDSAMYLCASSASGGGFTYNEQFFGPGTRLTVL.

The chain joins TRBV7-6 to TRBJ1-3, with D possibly being TRBD1 (6 bases). Germline values: CDR1 SGHVS, CDR2 FNYEAQ. V was shortened by 5 bases and J by 7 bases, with 15 bases between the two germline ends. The CDR3 has 14 amino acids. The CDR3 bases are TGTGCCAGCAGCCTAACAGGGAGCCGGAACACCATATATTTT. This sequence encodes CASSLTGSRNTIYF.

The chain is built from TRBV2 and TRBJ1-1, with TRBD1 as a possible D gene (6 bases). The germline V gene has CDR1 SNHLY and CDR2 FYNNEI. CDR3 length equals 13 residues. CDR3 bases: TGTGCTCTCCGGACAGACTTGAACACTGAAGCTTTCTTT. Its protein product is CALRTDLNTEAFF.

This clone was counted a few times. V gene TRBV7-2 combines with J gene TRBJ2-5; 12 nucleotides line up with TRBD2. CDR3 length: 16 amino acids. V shed 0 bases, J shed 2 bases, and the junction held 1 base outside the gene matches. Germline CDR1 reads SGHTA; CDR2 reads FQGNSA. The CDR3 loop reads CASSLATSGGQETQYF. DNA of the CDR3: TGTGCCAGCAGCTTAGCGACTAGCGGGGGACAAGAGACCCAGTACTTC.

The chain couples TRBV10-3 to TRBJ1-6; TRBD1 matches at 7 bases. CDR1 is ENHRY and CDR2 is SYGVKD in the germline V gene. The V gene end was trimmed by 4 bases and the J gene end by 5 bases; junction bases not matched to a gene: 5. CDR3 length: 15 amino acids. CDR3 sequence: CAISVRDRDNSPLHF. The CDR3 coding sequence is TGTGCCATCAGTGTCAGGGACAGAGATAATTCACCCCTCCACTTT.

In this sample, this clone turned up a few times. The J gene is TRBJ2-6, the V gene TRBV4-2; tentatively, D is TRBD2 (6 bases). The V gene lost 0 bases and the J gene lost 2 bases, with 14 bases spanning the gap. This CDR3 is 18 amino acids long. Per germline, CDR1 LGHNA and CDR2 YNFKEQ. The CDR3 DNA is TGTGCCAGCAGCCAAGATCGATCCAGGGAGGCTGGGGCCAACGTCCTGACTTTC. This gives the protein CASSQDRSREAGANVLTF.

This chain joins TRBV5-1 and TRBJ2-3; the D gene is possibly TRBD2 (6 bases). The germline CDR1 and CDR2 sequences are SGHRS and YFSETQ. The length of the CDR3 is 15 residues. Trimming took off 4 bases at V and 1 base at J, with 13 bases between the two ends. For the CDR3, the DNA is TGCGCCAGCAGCCCCATGACGGGGGGCACAGATACGCAGTATTTT. Protein product: CASSPMTGGTDTQYF.

The J gene is TRBJ2-5, the V gene TRBV11-1; TRBD2 agrees at 7 bases. This CDR3 spans 14 amino acids. V trimming: 4 bases; J trimming: 5 bases; junction bases outside the gene matches: 7. Looked up from germline, CDR1 is SGHAT and CDR2 is FQDESV (reference sequence). In DNA, the CDR3 is TGTGCCAGCAGCTCCGGGACTATCAGGGAGACCCAGTACTTC. This translates into CASSSGTIRETQYF.